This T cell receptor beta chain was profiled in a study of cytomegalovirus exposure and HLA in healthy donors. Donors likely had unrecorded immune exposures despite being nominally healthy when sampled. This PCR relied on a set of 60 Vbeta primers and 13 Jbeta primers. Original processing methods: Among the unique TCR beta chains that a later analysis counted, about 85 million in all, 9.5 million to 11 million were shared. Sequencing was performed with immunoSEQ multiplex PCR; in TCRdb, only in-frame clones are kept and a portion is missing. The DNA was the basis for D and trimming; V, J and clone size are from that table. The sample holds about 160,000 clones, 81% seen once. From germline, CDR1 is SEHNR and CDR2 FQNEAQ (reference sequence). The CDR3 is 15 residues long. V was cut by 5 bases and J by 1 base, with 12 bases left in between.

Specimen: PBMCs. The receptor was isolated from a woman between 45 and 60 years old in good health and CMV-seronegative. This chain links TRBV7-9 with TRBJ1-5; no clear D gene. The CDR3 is CASSPRTGSNQPQHF. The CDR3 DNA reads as TGTGCCAGCAGCCCTAGGACTGGGAGCAATCAGCCCCAGCATTTT.